This TCR beta chain emerged from a study of blood T cell repertoires in COVID-19. V was clipped by 0 bases and J by 0 bases, with 3 bases between them. Germline V gene lookup returns CDR1 SGHNT and CDR2 YYREEE (reference sequence). The CDR3 is made up of 14 amino acids. The repertoire was sequenced with immunoSEQ multiplex PCR; TCRdb's copy has only in-frame clones and lacks some. This sample carries roughly 100,000 clones, 70% to 90% of them seen once, and the ten largest clones take 2% to 2.5%. The sample comprised peripheral blood. The chain employs TRBV5-4 and TRBJ1-4; D unresolved. The TCR sequence derives from a man aged 50 or older with active COVID-19. The chain's CDR3 is CASSLAATNEKLFF. The CDR3 DNA reads as TGTGCCAGCAGCTTGGCAGCAACTAATGAAAAACTGTTTTTT.